This TCR beta chain derives from a study of cytomegalovirus exposure and HLA in healthy donors. Study-level points and caveats: HLA alleles showed associations with some 17,000 TCR beta sequences in a later analysis, at a 0.05 false discovery rate.

Primers for the PCR totalled 60 Vbeta and 13 Jbeta. This table comes from immunoSEQ multiplex PCR, and its TCRdb copy is limited to in-frame clones, with some not included. This sample has roughly 200,000 clones; about four fifths occur once, and the top ten carry roughly 3.6%. Trimming shortened V by 4 bases and J by 3 bases, and 4 bases separated the two germline ends. Per germline, CDR1 LGHNT and CDR2 FRNRAP. CDR3 length: 11 residues. To note about this clone: Antigen unknown.

The sequenced sample consisted of PBMCs. J is TRBJ2-7 and V is TRBV12-5; D is undetermined. The receptor was derived from a middle-aged man in good health and CMV-seropositive. This chain's CDR3 is CASGSLYEQYF. CDR3 bases: TGTGCTAGTGGTTCTCTCTACGAGCAGTACTTC.